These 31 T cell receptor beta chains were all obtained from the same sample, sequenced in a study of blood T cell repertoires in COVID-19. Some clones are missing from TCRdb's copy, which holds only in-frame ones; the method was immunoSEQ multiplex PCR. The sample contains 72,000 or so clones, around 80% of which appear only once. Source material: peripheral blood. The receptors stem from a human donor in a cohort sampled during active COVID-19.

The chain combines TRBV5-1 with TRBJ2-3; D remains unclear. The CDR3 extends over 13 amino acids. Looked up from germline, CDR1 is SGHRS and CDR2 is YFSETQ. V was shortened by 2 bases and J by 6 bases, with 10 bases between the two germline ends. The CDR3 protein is CASSLGMRDTQYF. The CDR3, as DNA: TGCGCCAGCAGCTTAGGAATGCGGGATACGCAGTATTTT.

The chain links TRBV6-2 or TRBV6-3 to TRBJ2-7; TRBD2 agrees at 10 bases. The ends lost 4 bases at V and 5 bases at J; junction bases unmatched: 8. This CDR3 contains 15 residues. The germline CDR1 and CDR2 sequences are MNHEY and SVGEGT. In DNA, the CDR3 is TGTGCCAGCAGTTCCCCTAGCGGGAGCAATGACGAGCAGTACTTC. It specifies CASSSPSGSNDEQYF.

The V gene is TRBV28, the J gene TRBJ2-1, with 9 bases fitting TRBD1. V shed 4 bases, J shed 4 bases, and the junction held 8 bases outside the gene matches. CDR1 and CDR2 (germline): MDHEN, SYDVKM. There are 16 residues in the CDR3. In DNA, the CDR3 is TGTGCCAGCAGTTCGCACGACAGGGGGTCGTACAATGAGCAGTTCTTC. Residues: CASSSHDRGSYNEQFF.

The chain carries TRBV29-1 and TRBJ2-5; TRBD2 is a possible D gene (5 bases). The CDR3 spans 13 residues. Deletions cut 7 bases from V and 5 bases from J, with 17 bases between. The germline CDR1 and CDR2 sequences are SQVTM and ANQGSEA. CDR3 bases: TGCAGCGGCGGAGAGGGTCACGGGGAGACCCAGTACTTC. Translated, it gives CSGGEGHGETQYF.

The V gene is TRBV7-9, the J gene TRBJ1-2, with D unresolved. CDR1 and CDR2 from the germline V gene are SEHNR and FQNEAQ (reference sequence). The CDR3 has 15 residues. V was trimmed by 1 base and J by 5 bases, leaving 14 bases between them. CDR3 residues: CASSLVGRSLYGYTF. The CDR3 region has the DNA TGTGCCAGCAGCTTAGTGGGGAGGTCCCTTTATGGCTACACCTTC. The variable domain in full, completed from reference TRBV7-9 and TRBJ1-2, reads DTGVSQNPRHKITKRGQNVTFRCDPISEHNRLYWYRQTLGQGPEFLTYFQNEAQLEKSRLLSDRFSAERPKGSFSTLEIQRTEQGDSAMYLCASSLVGRSLYGYTFGSGTRLTVV.

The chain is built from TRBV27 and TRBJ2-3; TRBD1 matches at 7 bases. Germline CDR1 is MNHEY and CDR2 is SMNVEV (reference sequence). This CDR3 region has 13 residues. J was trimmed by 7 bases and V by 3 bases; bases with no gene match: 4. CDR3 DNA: TGTGCCAGCAGTTTTTACAGGGGAAATACGCAGTATTTT. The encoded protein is CASSFYRGNTQYF.

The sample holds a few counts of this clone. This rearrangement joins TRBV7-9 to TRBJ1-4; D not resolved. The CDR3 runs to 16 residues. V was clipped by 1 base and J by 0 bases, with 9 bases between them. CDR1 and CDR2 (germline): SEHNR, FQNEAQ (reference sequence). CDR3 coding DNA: TGTGCCAGCAGCTTAGGGGCCGCCGCAACTAATGAAAAACTGTTTTTT. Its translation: CASSLGAAATNEKLFF.

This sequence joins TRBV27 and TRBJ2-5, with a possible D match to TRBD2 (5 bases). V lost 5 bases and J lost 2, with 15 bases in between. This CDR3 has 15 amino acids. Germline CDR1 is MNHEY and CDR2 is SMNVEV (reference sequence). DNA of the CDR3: TGTGCCAGCAGTCCCCCTGGACTGGTACAAGAGACCCAGTACTTC. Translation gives CASSPPGLVQETQYF.

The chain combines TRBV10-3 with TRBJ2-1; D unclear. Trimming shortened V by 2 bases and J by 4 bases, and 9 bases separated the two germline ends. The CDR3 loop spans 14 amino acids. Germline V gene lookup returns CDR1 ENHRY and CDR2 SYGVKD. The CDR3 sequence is CAISEPPSYNEQFF. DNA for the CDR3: TGTGCCATCAGTGAGCCCCCGTCGTACAATGAGCAGTTCTTC.

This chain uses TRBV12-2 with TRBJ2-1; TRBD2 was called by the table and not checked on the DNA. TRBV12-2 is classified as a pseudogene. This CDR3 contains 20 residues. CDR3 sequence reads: CASRLVLPGRGRLVGNEQFF. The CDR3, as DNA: TGTGCAAGTCGCTTAGTTCTACCTGGAAGGGGTCGACTAGTTGGCAATGAGCAGTTCTTC.

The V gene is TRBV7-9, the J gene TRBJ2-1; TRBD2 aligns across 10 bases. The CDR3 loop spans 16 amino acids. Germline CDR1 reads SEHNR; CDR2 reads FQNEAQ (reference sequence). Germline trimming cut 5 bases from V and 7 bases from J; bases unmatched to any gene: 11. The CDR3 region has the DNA TGTGCCAGCAGCCCACGAGGGAGCGGGAGGGCAAATGAGCAGTTCTTC. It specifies CASSPRGSGRANEQFF.

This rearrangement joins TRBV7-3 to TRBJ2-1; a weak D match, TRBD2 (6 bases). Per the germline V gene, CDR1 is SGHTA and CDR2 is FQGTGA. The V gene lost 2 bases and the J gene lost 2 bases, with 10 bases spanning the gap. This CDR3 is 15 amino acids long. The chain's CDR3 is CASSLGSGTYNEQFF. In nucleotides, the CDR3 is TGTGCCAGCAGCTTAGGTAGCGGCACCTACAATGAGCAGTTCTTC.

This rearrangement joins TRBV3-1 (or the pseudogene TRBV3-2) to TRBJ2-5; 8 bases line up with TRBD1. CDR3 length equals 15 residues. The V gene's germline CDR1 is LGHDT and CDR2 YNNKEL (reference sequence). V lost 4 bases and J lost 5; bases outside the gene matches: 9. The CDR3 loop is CASSPRQGASETQYF. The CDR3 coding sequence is TGTGCCAGCAGCCCGCGCCAGGGGGCGTCGGAGACCCAGTACTTC.

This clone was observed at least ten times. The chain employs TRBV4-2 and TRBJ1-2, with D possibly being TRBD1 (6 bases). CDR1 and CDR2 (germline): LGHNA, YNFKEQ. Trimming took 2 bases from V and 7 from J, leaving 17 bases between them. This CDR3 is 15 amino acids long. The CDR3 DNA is TGTGCCAGCAGCCAACGCGGGCAACAGGGTTCTGGCTACACCTTC. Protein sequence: CASSQRGQQGSGYTF.

This CDR3 is CASRAVGGTDTQYF. As DNA, the CDR3 is TGCGCCAGCAGGGCGGTAGGTGGGACAGATACGCAGTATTTT. V is TRBV4-1 and J is TRBJ2-3, with no clear D. Looked up from germline, CDR1 is MGHRA and CDR2 is YSYEKL. There are 14 residues in the CDR3. V shed 6 bases and J shed 3 bases, with 13 bases lying between them.

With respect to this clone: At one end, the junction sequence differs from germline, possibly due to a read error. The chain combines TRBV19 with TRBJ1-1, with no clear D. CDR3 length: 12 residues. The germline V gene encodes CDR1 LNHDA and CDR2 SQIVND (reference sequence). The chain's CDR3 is CASSPLSGFGLF. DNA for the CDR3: TGTGCCAGTAGTCCCCTCTCCGGGTTCGGACTTTTT.

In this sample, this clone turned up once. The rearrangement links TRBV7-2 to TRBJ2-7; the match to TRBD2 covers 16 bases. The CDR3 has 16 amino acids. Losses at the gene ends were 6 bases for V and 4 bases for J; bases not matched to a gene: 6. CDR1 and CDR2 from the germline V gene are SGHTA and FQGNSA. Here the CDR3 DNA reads TGTGCCAGCAGACCGGGACTAGCGGGGGGGGTTTACGAGCAGTACTTC. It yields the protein CASRPGLAGGVYEQYF. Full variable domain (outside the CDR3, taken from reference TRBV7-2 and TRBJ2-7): GAGVSQSPSNKVTEKGKDVELRCDPISGHTALYWYRQSLGQGLEFLIYFQGNSAPDKSGLPSDRFSAERTGGSVSTLTIQRTQQEDSAVYLCASRPGLAGGVYEQYFGPGTRLTVT.

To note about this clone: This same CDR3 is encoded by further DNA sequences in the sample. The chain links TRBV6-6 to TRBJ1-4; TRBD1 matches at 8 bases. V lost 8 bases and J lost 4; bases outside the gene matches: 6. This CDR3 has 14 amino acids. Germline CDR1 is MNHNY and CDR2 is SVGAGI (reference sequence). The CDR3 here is CASRLQGGNEKLFF. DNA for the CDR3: TGTGCCAGCCGACTACAGGGGGGTAATGAAAAACTGTTTTTT.

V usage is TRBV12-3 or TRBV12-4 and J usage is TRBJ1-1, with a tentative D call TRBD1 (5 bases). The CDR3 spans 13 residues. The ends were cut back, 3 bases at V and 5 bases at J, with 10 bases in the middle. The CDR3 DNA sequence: TGTGCCAGCAGTTTTGGCAGGGAAACTGAAGCTTTCTTT. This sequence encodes CASSFGRETEAFF.

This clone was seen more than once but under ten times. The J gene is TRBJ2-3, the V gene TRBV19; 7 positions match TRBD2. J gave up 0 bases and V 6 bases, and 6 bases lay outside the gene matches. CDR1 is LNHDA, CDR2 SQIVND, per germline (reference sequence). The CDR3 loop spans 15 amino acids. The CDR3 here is CASRAGTTSTDTQYF. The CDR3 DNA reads TGTGCCAGTAGGGCCGGGACTACTAGCACAGATACGCAGTATTTT.

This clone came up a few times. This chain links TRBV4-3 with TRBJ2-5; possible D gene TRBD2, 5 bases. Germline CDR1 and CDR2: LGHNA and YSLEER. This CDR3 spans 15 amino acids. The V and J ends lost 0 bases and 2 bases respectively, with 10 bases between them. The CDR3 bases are TGCGCCAGCAGCCAAGATGCCGGGGATCAAGAGACCCAGTACTTC. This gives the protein CASSQDAGDQETQYF.

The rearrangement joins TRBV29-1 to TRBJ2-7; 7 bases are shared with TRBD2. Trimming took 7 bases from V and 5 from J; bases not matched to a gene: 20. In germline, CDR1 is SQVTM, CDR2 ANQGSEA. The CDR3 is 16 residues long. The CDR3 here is CSALLWKGGSAHEQYF. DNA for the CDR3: TGCAGCGCTCTCCTCTGGAAGGGCGGGAGCGCCCACGAGCAGTACTTC.

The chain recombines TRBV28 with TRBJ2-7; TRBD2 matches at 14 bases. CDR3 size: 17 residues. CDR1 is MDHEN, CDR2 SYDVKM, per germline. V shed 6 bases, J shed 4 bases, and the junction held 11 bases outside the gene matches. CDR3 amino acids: CASSRGGLAGDWYEQYF. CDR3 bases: TGTGCCAGCAGCCGTGGGGGACTAGCGGGAGACTGGTACGAGCAGTACTTC.

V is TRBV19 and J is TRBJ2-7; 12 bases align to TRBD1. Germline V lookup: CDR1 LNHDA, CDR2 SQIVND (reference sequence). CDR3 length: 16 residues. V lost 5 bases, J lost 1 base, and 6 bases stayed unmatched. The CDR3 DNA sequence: TGTGCCAGTAGTGCTTCGGGACAGGGGGCTTCCTACGAGCAGTACTTC. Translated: CASSASGQGASYEQYF.

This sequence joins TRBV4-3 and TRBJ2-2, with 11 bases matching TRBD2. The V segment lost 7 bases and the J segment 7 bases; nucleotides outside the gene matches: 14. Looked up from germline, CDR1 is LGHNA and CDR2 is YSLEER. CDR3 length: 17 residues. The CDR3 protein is CASTRGVAGGPDGELFF. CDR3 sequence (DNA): TGCGCCAGCACGAGAGGGGTAGCGGGAGGGCCGGACGGGGAGCTGTTTTTT.

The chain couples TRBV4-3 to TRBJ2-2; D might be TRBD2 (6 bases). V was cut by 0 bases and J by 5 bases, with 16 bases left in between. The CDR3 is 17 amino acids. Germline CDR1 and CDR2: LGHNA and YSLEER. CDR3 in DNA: TGCGCCAGCAGCCAAGAATTAGGAGGGCCAGGGACCGGGGAGCTGTTTTTT. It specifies CASSQELGGPGTGELFF.

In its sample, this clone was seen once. The CDR3 loop reads CASSYPGLAGGPFADTQYF. As DNA, the CDR3 is TGTGCCAGCAGCTACCCGGGACTAGCGGGAGGGCCCTTTGCAGATACGCAGTATTTT. The chain carries TRBV5-6 and TRBJ2-3; 16 bases match TRBD2. V was pared by 3 bases and J by 4 bases, with 11 bases of the junction left unmatched. The CDR3 consists of 19 residues. CDR1 is SGHDT, CDR2 YYEEEE, per germline. Variable domain in full (rest from reference TRBV5-6 and TRBJ2-3): DAGVTQSPTHLIKTRGQQVTLRCSPKSGHDTVSWYQQALGQGPQFIFQYYEEEERQRGNFPDRFSGHQFPNYSSELNVNALLLGDSALYLCASSYPGLAGGPFADTQYFGPGTRLTVL.

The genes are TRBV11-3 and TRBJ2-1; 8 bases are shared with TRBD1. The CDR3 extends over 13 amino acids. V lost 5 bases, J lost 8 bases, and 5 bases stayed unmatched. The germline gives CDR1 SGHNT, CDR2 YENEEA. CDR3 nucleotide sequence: TGTGCCAGCAGCCCATCGACAGGGGATGAGCAGTTCTTC. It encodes CASSPSTGDEQFF.

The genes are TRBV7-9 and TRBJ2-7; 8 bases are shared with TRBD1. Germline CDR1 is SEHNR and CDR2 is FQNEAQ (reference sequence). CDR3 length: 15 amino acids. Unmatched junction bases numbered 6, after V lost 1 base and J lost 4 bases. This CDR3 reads CASSLGGTGLYEQYF. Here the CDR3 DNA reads TGTGCCAGCAGCTTAGGCGGGACAGGCCTTTACGAGCAGTACTTC. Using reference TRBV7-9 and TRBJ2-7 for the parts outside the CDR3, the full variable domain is DTGVSQNPRHKITKRGQNVTFRCDPISEHNRLYWYRQTLGQGPEFLTYFQNEAQLEKSRLLSDRFSAERPKGSFSTLEIQRTEQGDSAMYLCASSLGGTGLYEQYFGPGTRLTVT.

CDR3 nucleotides: TGTGCCAGCAGGACTTGGGGACTAGCGAATTCGGACGAGCAGTACTTC. Its protein is CASRTWGLANSDEQYF. This chain connects TRBV2 to TRBJ2-7, with TRBD2 identical over 10 bases. The CDR3 consists of 16 residues. Germline V gives CDR1 SNHLY, CDR2 FYNNEI. V was pared by 6 bases and J by 5 bases, with 13 bases of the junction left unmatched.

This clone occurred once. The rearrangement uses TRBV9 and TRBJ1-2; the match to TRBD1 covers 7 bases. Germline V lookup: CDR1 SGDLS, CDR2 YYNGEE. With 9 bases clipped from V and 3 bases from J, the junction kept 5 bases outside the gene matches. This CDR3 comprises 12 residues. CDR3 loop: CAINRGHYGYTF. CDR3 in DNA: TGTGCCATAAACAGGGGCCACTATGGCTACACCTTC.